This T cell receptor (beta chain) was recorded in a study of memory CD4+ T cells and cytomegalovirus serostatus. Single viable CD3+CD4+CD8-CD45RO+ cells were sorted as the memory CD4+ T cells. This clone occurred a few times. Its antigen is as yet unknown. Study-wide results and caveats: The CMV-associated TCR signature appears largely within the CD4+ memory repertoire. Each of 67 CMV-associated TCRbeta sequences occurred in one to five individuals.

Sequenced by immunoSEQ multiplex PCR; TCRdb stores in-frame clones only, minus some. Here the sample spans 48,000 or so clones, around 80% being singletons. V lost 4 bases to trimming and J lost 10 bases, with 17 bases between them. Looked up from germline, CDR1 is SNHLY and CDR2 is FYNNEI. The CDR3 covers 14 residues. This receptor was taken from an adult in good health and CMV-seronegative. Source material: memory CD4+ T cells from blood. The chain links TRBV2 to TRBJ1-5; D is unclear. CDR3 amino acids: CASSVDGVDSPQHF. The CDR3 nucleotides read TGTGCCAGCAGTGTGGACGGAGTCGATAGCCCCCAGCATTTT.